The clone carrying this T cell receptor beta chain occurred many times. Regions amplified from RNA transcripts were the TCR beta CDR3 regions. HTBI primers were used for first-round RT-PCR of the TCR CDR3. One entry per CDR3 protein results from TCRdb running MiXCR on the multiplex PCR reads. The table includes roughly 750,000 distinct CDR3 sequences, around 15% detected once. Germline V gives CDR1 SGHTA, CDR2 FQGNSA. J was trimmed by 4 bases and V by 6 bases; bases with no gene match: 14. CDR3 length: 16 residues. Participants, patients aged 18 to 65, had newly diagnosed hyperthyroidism with a duration under 2 months. The data derive from a study of T cells in Graves' hyperthyroidism and ophthalmopathy.

Specimen: blood. This TCR was sampled from a man between 18 and 35 years old with Graves' hyperthyroidism. This rearrangement joins TRBV7-2 to TRBJ1-2; TRBD1 matches 7 bases. The CDR3 region is CASSRDSLNGGYGYTF. Here the CDR3 DNA reads TGTGCCAGCAGTCGGGACAGCCTAAATGGTGGCTATGGCTACACCTTC.